This TCR beta chain was obtained from a study of blood T cell repertoires in COVID-19. Study-wide background: Acute and convalescent COVID-19 samples came from the United States, Italy and Spain. The analysed material was cDNA or gDNA that came from T cells, B-cell-depleted T cells, or PBMCs.

Original processing notes: Researchers report that nucleated cell counts were estimated from reference gene primer amplification. Only in-frame clones appear in the TCRdb table, and some are missing; sequencing was by immunoSEQ multiplex PCR. V and J calls and clone size are as listed in that table; D and trimming were resolved from the DNA. The sample includes around 300,000 clones, over 75% of them seen just once. Germline lookup yields CDR1 GTSNPN and CDR2 SVGIG (reference sequence). The ends were cut back, 3 bases at V and 6 bases at J, with 17 bases in the middle. This CDR3 comprises 14 residues.

The sequenced material came from peripheral blood. V usage is TRBV30 and J usage is TRBJ1-1; D is unresolved. The clonotype originates from a middle-aged man with active or convalescent COVID-19. CDR3 sequence: CAWSPIPMGAEAFF. The CDR3 DNA reads TGTGCCTGGAGCCCGATTCCGATGGGAGCTGAAGCTTTCTTT.